The next 21 T cell receptor beta chains were all read from a single sample in a study of shared clonotypes between healthy human individuals. Sequenced by immunoSEQ multiplex PCR; TCRdb stores in-frame clones only, minus some. Of under 1,100,000 clones in the sample, more than 65% were seen once. Material for sequencing was memory CD4+ T cells sorted from blood. Subset noted: CD45RA-negative fraction. Receptors originate from a man aged 18 to 30 in good health.

This clone was observed once. The CDR3 is CASSLGTSGNTGELFF. DNA of the CDR3: TGTGCCAGCAGCTTGGGGACTAGCGGGAACACCGGGGAGCTGTTTTTT. The rearrangement links TRBV7-2 to TRBJ2-2; 11 bases align to TRBD2. Germline V CDR1 and CDR2: SGHTA, FQGNSA. The CDR3 runs 16 residues. V was clipped by 3 bases and J by 1 base; unmatched bases: 1.

This chain connects TRBV5-4 to TRBJ1-3, with TRBD1 matching over 8 bases. The CDR3 extends over 16 amino acids. V lost 4 bases to trimming and J lost 0 bases; unmatched junction nucleotides: 6. Germline assignment: CDR1 SGHNT and CDR2 YYREEE (reference sequence). The CDR3 reads CASSAGGGSSGNTIYF. As DNA, the CDR3 is TGTGCCAGCAGCGCAGGGGGCGGTAGCTCTGGAAACACCATATATTTT.

The rearrangement uses TRBV11-2 and TRBJ2-7; 10 positions agree with TRBD2. This CDR3 comprises 14 residues. Germline CDR1 SGHAT, CDR2 FQNNGV. The J segment lost 4 bases and the V segment lost 4 bases, leaving 4 bases of the junction unmatched. The DNA for the CDR3 is TGTGCCAGCAGCTGGACTAGCGGACCATACGAGCAGTACTTC. This gives the protein CASSWTSGPYEQYF.

V gene TRBV30 combines with J gene TRBJ1-3; no clear D gene. The CDR3 runs 11 residues. Per germline, CDR1 GTSNPN and CDR2 SVGIG (reference sequence). V lost 5 bases and J 1 base, leaving 3 bases between the germline ends. Written as DNA, the CDR3 is TGTGCCTGGTTATCTGGAAACACCATATATTTT. Encoded protein: CAWLSGNTIYF.

The V gene is TRBV6-1, the J gene TRBJ2-3; TRBD2 is a possible D gene (5 bases). Germline V lookup: CDR1 MNHNS, CDR2 SASEGT. The ends were cut back, 6 bases at V and 1 base at J, with 14 bases in the middle. This CDR3 is built from 15 residues. The CDR3 nucleotides are TGTGCCAGCAGATCGTCTAGCCTCGGCACAGATACGCAGTATTTT. This encodes CASRSSSLGTDTQYF.

The chain carries TRBV10-2 and TRBJ1-2; no clear D. Germline CDR1 reads WSHSY; CDR2 reads SAAADI. This CDR3 spans 14 amino acids. V was shortened by 3 bases and J by 1 base, with 9 bases between the two germline ends. The CDR3: CASSDEIYNYGYTF. Here the CDR3 DNA reads TGCGCCAGCAGTGATGAGATCTATAACTATGGCTACACCTTC.

The chain uses TRBV10-3 and TRBJ1-6, with TRBD1 matching 7 bases. This CDR3 is 19 amino acids long. V was clipped by 5 bases and J by 0 bases; unmatched bases: 13. The V gene's germline CDR1 is ENHRY and CDR2 SYGVKD. CDR3 in amino acids: CAISRVRTGPSSYNSPLHF. The CDR3 DNA is TGTGCCATCAGTCGGGTCCGGACAGGCCCGAGCTCCTATAATTCACCCCTCCACTTT.

The chain links TRBV19 to TRBJ2-7, with TRBD1 as a possible D gene (7 bases). This CDR3 has 15 residues. V lost 3 bases and J lost 7, with 19 bases in between. Germline V lookup: CDR1 LNHDA, CDR2 SQIVND (reference sequence). This chain's CDR3 is CASSIQGGATLEQYF. The CDR3 nucleotides are TGTGCCAGTAGTATTCAGGGGGGTGCAACCTTGGAGCAGTACTTC.

The V call is TRBV30, the J call TRBJ2-3; D unresolved. CDR3 length: 15 residues. The V gene lost 3 bases and the J gene lost 0 bases, with 13 bases spanning the gap. Germline V gene sequence: CDR1 GTSNPN, CDR2 SVGIG (reference sequence). The CDR3: CAWSATGSSTDTQYF. CDR3 coding DNA: TGTGCCTGGAGCGCGACTGGATCTAGCACAGATACGCAGTATTTT.

CDR3 in DNA: TGTGCCAGCTCAACTGTAACGGTAGCAACTGAAGCTTTCTTT. It translates to CASSTVTVATEAFF. The chain joins TRBV18 to TRBJ1-1; D is undetermined. Germline V CDR1 and CDR2: KGHSH, LQKENI. This CDR3 spans 14 amino acids. V shed 5 bases and J shed 5 bases, with 15 bases lying between them.

This sequence joins TRBV6-5 and TRBJ1-3; TRBD1 might be the D (5 bases). CDR3 length: 12 residues. V was clipped by 7 bases and J by 7 bases, with 11 bases between them. The germline V gene has CDR1 MNHEY and CDR2 SVGAGI. DNA of the CDR3: TGTGCCAGCATCGGGACCCGTAACACCATATATTTT. It specifies CASIGTRNTIYF.

The chain recombines TRBV6-5 with TRBJ1-6; D unresolved. Trimming shortened V by 7 bases and J by 10 bases, and 17 bases separated the two germline ends. This CDR3 spans 14 amino acids. The V gene's germline CDR1 is MNHEY and CDR2 SVGAGI. CDR3 in DNA: TGTGCCAGCAAGGAGGATTTAACTTTGTCACCCCTCCACTTT. It codes for CASKEDLTLSPLHF.

In DNA, the CDR3 is TGTGCCAGCAGTTACGGGCACCCGAGCTCCTACGAGCAGTACTTC. It specifies CASSYGHPSSYEQYF. The chain uses TRBV6-5 and TRBJ2-7; D unresolved. The CDR3 consists of 15 residues. CDR1 MNHEY and CDR2 SVGAGI come from the germline V gene. Between the trimmed V and J ends, which lost 2 bases and 0 bases, there was a span of 11 bases.

The chain employs TRBV6-5 and TRBJ2-5; D gene ambiguous. CDR3 length: 15 amino acids. Trimming left V 2 bases short and J 1 base short, with 11 bases between. From germline, CDR1 is MNHEY and CDR2 SVGAGI. The CDR3 sequence: CASSYMFQTQETQYF. In nucleotides, the CDR3 is TGTGCCAGCAGTTACATGTTCCAAACCCAAGAGACCCAGTACTTC.

The rearrangement joins TRBV4-2 to TRBJ2-1; 12 bases map to TRBD2. The CDR3 runs to 17 residues. The germline CDR1 and CDR2 sequences are LGHNA and YNFKEQ. The V gene end was trimmed by 5 bases and the J gene end by 5 bases; junction bases not matched to a gene: 10. CDR3 in amino acids: CASSGRQGLAGNNEQFF. As DNA, the CDR3 is TGTGCCAGCAGCGGTCGACAGGGACTAGCGGGCAACAATGAGCAGTTCTTC.

The gene calls are TRBV7-8 and TRBJ2-3, with TRBD2 matching 7 bases. The CDR3 contains 14 residues. V shed 6 bases and J 5 bases; nucleotides not matched to a gene: 8. Germline CDR1 SGHVS, CDR2 FQNEAQ. The CDR3, as DNA: TGTGCCAGCAGGCTACTAGCGCAGATAGATACGCAGTATTTT. This codes for CASRLLAQIDTQYF. Full variable domain (rest looked up from reference TRBV7-8 and TRBJ2-3): GAGVSQSPRYKVAKRGQDVALRCDPISGHVSLFWYQQALGQGPEFLTYFQNEAQLDKSGLPSDRFFAERPEGSVSTLKIQRTQQEDSAVYLCASRLLAQIDTQYFGPGTRLTVL.

The rearrangement links TRBV7-2 to TRBJ2-5, with 9 bases lining up with TRBD1. V trimming: 5 bases; J trimming: 5 bases; junction bases outside the gene matches: 9. Germline CDR1 SGHTA, CDR2 FQGNSA. This CDR3 has 15 amino acids. The CDR3 here is CASSTRTGVGETQYF. As DNA, the CDR3 is TGTGCCAGCAGCACCCGGACAGGGGTCGGGGAGACCCAGTACTTC.

This clone has only a few counts. The chain is built from TRBV18 and TRBJ2-6; D is perhaps TRBD1 (6 bases). The CDR3 has 18 residues. Germline V gene data show CDR1 as KGHSH and CDR2 as LQKENI. Trimming took off 7 bases at V and 0 bases at J, with 19 bases between the two ends. The CDR3 sequence is CASLPSRQVLSGANVLTF. The CDR3, as DNA: TGTGCCAGCTTACCTAGCAGACAGGTCCTCTCTGGGGCCAACGTCCTGACTTTC.

The chain joins TRBV2 to TRBJ2-7; 10 positions agree with TRBD1. Germline assignment: CDR1 SNHLY and CDR2 FYNNEI. The CDR3 is 14 residues long. Trimming at V came to 6 bases and at J to 2 bases, leaving 4 bases not matched to a gene. The CDR3, as DNA: TGTGCCAGCAGGAGGACAGGGGGAACCTACGAGCAGTACTTC. Translating gives CASRRTGGTYEQYF.

This clone was seen only a few times. The chain recombines TRBV5-6 with TRBJ1-2, with D hard to call. V was clipped by 0 bases and J by 8 bases, with 8 bases between them. This CDR3 is built from 12 residues. Germline V gives CDR1 SGHDT, CDR2 YYEEEE. The CDR3 sequence is CASSLDLEGYTF. CDR3 coding DNA: TGTGCCAGCAGCTTGGATTTAGAAGGCTACACCTTC.

The chain couples TRBV7-8 to TRBJ2-6, with no clear D. Germline CDR1 reads SGHVS; CDR2 reads FQNEAQ. Between the trimmed V and J ends, which lost 2 bases and 0 bases, there was a span of 8 bases. The CDR3 runs 16 residues. CDR3 residues: CASSLRSSSGANVLTF. The DNA of the CDR3 is TGTGCCAGCAGCTTAAGATCGAGCTCTGGGGCCAACGTCCTGACTTTC. Full variable domain (remainder filled in from reference TRBV7-8 and TRBJ2-6): GAGVSQSPRYKVAKRGQDVALRCDPISGHVSLFWYQQALGQGPEFLTYFQNEAQLDKSGLPSDRFFAERPEGSVSTLKIQRTQQEDSAVYLCASSLRSSSGANVLTFGAGSRLTVL.